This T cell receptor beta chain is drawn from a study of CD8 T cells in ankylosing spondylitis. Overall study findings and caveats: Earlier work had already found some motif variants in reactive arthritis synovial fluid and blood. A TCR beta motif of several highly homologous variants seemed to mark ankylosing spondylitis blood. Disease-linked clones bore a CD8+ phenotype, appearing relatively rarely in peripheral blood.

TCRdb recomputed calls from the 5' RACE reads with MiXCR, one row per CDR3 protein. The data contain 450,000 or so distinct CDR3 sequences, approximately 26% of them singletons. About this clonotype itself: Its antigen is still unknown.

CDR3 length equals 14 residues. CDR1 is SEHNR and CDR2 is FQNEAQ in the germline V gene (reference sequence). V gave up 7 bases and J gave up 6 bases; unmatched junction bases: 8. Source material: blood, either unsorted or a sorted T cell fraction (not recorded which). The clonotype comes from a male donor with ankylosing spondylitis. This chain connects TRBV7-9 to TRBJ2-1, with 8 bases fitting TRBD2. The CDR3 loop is CASTLLTSGNEQFF. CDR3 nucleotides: TGTGCCAGCACCCTACTCACTAGCGGCAATGAGCAGTTCTTC.